Sequencing of this T cell receptor (beta chain) was carried out in a study of blood T cell repertoires in COVID-19. Study as a whole: The United States, Italy and Spain supplied acute and convalescent COVID-19 samples. PBMCs, B-cell-depleted T cells, or T cells were the source of the cDNA or gDNA that made up the material.

This clone was counted once. Per the original data handling: Using reference gene primer amplification, nucleated cell counts were estimated. Repertoires were generated with immunoSEQ multiplex PCR, while TCRdb's copy carries only in-frame clones and drops some. The D gene and trimming were derived from the DNA, and the V and J assignments and clone size from that table. This sample carries 110,000 to 150,000 clones, around 87% of them seen once, and the ten largest clones take around 4.5%. This CDR3 contains 16 residues. The germline gives CDR1 MGHRA, CDR2 YSYEKL. The V gene lost 0 bases and the J gene lost 0 bases, with 11 bases spanning the gap.

This receptor was identified in a woman in her thirties or forties with acute or convalescent COVID-19. The chain is built from TRBV4-1 and TRBJ1-1; D unclear. The specimen was peripheral blood. The CDR3, as DNA: TGCGCCAGCAGCCAAGATCGGGTTGGTATGAACACTGAAGCTTTCTTT. Translating gives CASSQDRVGMNTEAFF.